This passage covers 25 T cell receptor beta chains from one sample sequenced in a study of CD8 T cells in Susac syndrome. After extraction with the RNeasy kit, about 0.5 to 1 ug of the RNA was reverse transcribed using random hexamers. TCRdb re-analysed the immunoSEQ multiplex PCR reads in MiXCR, keeping a single row per CDR3 protein. This table has around 130,000 distinct CDR3 sequences, around 90% appearing once. The sequencing sample was made of CD8+ T cells from PBMCs. These receptors came from a human donor with multiple sclerosis.

This clonotype came up a few times. This chain uses TRBV20-1 with TRBJ1-2; no definite D call. The CDR3 is 13 residues long. CDR1 and CDR2 (germline): DFQATT, SNEGSKA (reference sequence). V shed 0 bases and J shed 9 bases, with 14 bases lying between them. In DNA, the CDR3 is TGCAGTGCTAGAGATGTGGGAGTGTGGAGCTACACCTTC. This gives the protein CSARDVGVWSYTF.

This clonotype was counted between two and nine times. J is TRBJ2-5 and V is TRBV9; the D gene is possibly TRBD1 (5 bases). CDR3 length: 13 amino acids. Trimming left V 0 bases short and J 3 bases short, with 6 bases between. The V gene's germline CDR1 is SGDLS and CDR2 YYNGEE. The CDR3 loop reads CASSVGREETQYF. In DNA form, the CDR3 reads TGTGCCAGCAGCGTAGGCAGGGAAGAGACCCAGTACTTC.

The gene calls are TRBV6-5 and TRBJ2-7; D unclear. The CDR3 totals 14 residues. The germline V gene has CDR1 MNHEY and CDR2 SVGAGI. The germline V and J ends were trimmed by 2 bases and 3 bases, with 11 bases remaining between them. The CDR3 loop reads CASSYGQADYEQYF. In DNA form, the CDR3 reads TGTGCCAGCAGTTACGGCCAGGCTGACTACGAGCAGTACTTC.

The rearrangement links TRBV7-9 to TRBJ2-7; the match to TRBD1 covers 7 bases. Trimming removed 4 bases from V and 5 bases from J; junction bases left unmatched: 11. Germline V gene sequence: CDR1 SEHNR, CDR2 FQNEAQ (reference sequence). The CDR3 is 15 residues long. The CDR3 is CASSSTTGVGNEQYF. DNA of the CDR3: TGTGCCAGCAGCTCCACCACAGGGGTTGGGAACGAGCAGTACTTC. The complete variable domain, with remaining parts taken from reference TRBV7-9 and TRBJ2-7, reads DTGVSQNPRHKITKRGQNVTFRCDPISEHNRLYWYRQTLGQGPEFLTYFQNEAQLEKSRLLSDRFSAERPKGSFSTLEIQRTEQGDSAMYLCASSSTTGVGNEQYFGPGTRLTVT.

CDR3 in DNA: TGTGCCAGCACTGTAGAGGTCGTGACTAGCGGAACAGATACGCAGTATTTT. Amino acids: CASTVEVVTSGTDTQYF. The V and J genes are TRBV7-9 and TRBJ2-3; 9 bases map to TRBD2. Trimming cost V 7 bases and J 3 bases; bases outside gene matches: 14. Germline loops: CDR1 SEHNR, CDR2 FQNEAQ (reference sequence). This CDR3 is 17 amino acids long.

The chain combines TRBV19 with TRBJ2-1; the D gene is possibly TRBD2 (6 bases). Germline values: CDR1 LNHDA, CDR2 SQIVND (reference sequence). Trimming left V 1 base short and J 4 bases short, with 11 bases between. The length of the CDR3 is 15 residues. As DNA, the CDR3 is TGTGCCAGTAGTATAGGGGACTCACTATACAATGAGCAGTTCTTC. It translates to CASSIGDSLYNEQFF.

This chain joins TRBV5-4 and TRBJ1-2; D unresolved. CDR1 SGHNT and CDR2 YYREEE come from the germline V gene (reference sequence). With 4 bases removed from V and 3 bases from J, the gap between germline ends came to 16 bases. CDR3 length: 15 residues. In DNA, the CDR3 is TGTGCCAGCAGCGTCTTATTAATGGGAGACTATGGCTACACCTTC. This codes for CASSVLLMGDYGYTF. Full variable domain (outside the CDR3, taken from reference TRBV5-4 and TRBJ1-2): ETGVTQSPTHLIKTRGQQVTLRCSSQSGHNTVSWYQQALGQGPQFIFQYYREEENGRGNFPPRFSGLQFPNYSSELNVNALELDDSALYLCASSVLLMGDYGYTFGSGTRLTVV.

V is TRBV27 and J is TRBJ2-5; 8 nucleotides line up with TRBD1. V lost 5 bases and J lost 4; bases outside the gene matches: 12. Germline-derived CDR1 and CDR2 are MNHEY and SMNVEV (reference sequence). The CDR3 is made up of 16 amino acids. The chain's CDR3 is CASSPVQGASGETQYF. The CDR3 DNA follows: TGTGCCAGCAGTCCCGTTCAGGGGGCTTCAGGAGAGACCCAGTACTTC.

The chain has TRBV6-1 and TRBJ2-1; TRBD2 aligns across 7 bases. Germline V lookup: CDR1 MNHNS, CDR2 SASEGT. The CDR3 runs 15 residues. J was trimmed by 6 bases and V by 2 bases; bases with no gene match: 7. The CDR3 is CASSEWAAGVNEQFF. In nucleotides, the CDR3 is TGTGCCAGCAGTGAATGGGCGGCGGGAGTCAATGAGCAGTTCTTC.

V is TRBV27 and J is TRBJ2-5; no reliable D call. The ends were cut back, 1 base at V and 4 bases at J, with 10 bases in the middle. The CDR3 has 14 amino acids. Germline V gene sequence: CDR1 MNHEY, CDR2 SMNVEV (reference sequence). The CDR3 nucleotides read TGTGCCAGCAGTTTATACTACTCTCCAGAGACCCAGTACTTC. The encoded protein is CASSLYYSPETQYF.

This rearrangement joins TRBV29-1 to TRBJ2-7; the D gene is possibly TRBD1 (5 bases). The CDR3 runs to 12 residues. Looked up from germline, CDR1 is SQVTM and CDR2 is ANQGSEA. With 0 bases removed from V and 4 bases from J, the gap between germline ends came to 7 bases. CDR3 region: CSVEDQGYEQYF. CDR3 bases: TGCAGCGTTGAAGATCAGGGATACGAGCAGTACTTC.

J is TRBJ2-7 and V is TRBV15; D call uncertain. This CDR3 region has 11 residues. CDR1 and CDR2 (germline): LNHNV, YYDKDF (reference sequence). Between the trimmed V and J ends, which lost 4 bases and 7 bases, there was a span of 8 bases. CDR3 coding DNA: TGTGCCACCAGCACCTTGGGGGAGCAGTACTTC. Encoded protein: CATSTLGEQYF.

The chain has TRBV19 and TRBJ2-2, with 8 bases lining up with TRBD2. The germline V gene has CDR1 LNHDA and CDR2 SQIVND (reference sequence). CDR3 length: 14 amino acids. J lost 1 base, V lost 9 bases, and 4 bases had no gene match. The CDR3 here is CASLAGRNTGELFF. The CDR3 DNA is TGTGCCAGCTTAGCGGGAAGGAACACCGGGGAGCTGTTTTTT.

V is TRBV12-3 or TRBV12-4 and J is TRBJ2-2; D not certain. With 5 bases removed from V and 0 bases from J, the gap between germline ends came to 13 bases. CDR3 size: 16 residues. The CDR3 DNA is TGTGCCAGCAGTCCCTTACGGCTGGCGAACACCGGGGAGCTGTTTTTT. Translating gives CASSPLRLANTGELFF.

This rearrangement joins TRBV30 to TRBJ1-4, with D possibly being TRBD1 (5 bases). Germline lookup yields CDR1 GTSNPN and CDR2 SVGIG (reference sequence). The CDR3 loop spans 14 amino acids. The V end lost 3 bases, the J end lost 10 bases, and 18 bases lay between the germline ends. The CDR3 DNA sequence: TGTGCCTGGAGCGACTTGGGAGGGGAAGGAAAACTGTTTTTT. Protein product: CAWSDLGGEGKLFF.

This sequence joins TRBV7-8 and TRBJ2-1; the D gene is possibly TRBD2 (5 bases). CDR3 size: 11 residues. Germline CDR1 is SGHVS and CDR2 is FQNEAQ. With 6 bases removed from V and 14 bases from J, the gap between germline ends came to 14 bases. CDR3 bases: TGTGCCAGCAGTTTCGGGATACAAGAGTTCTTC. Translating gives CASSFGIQEFF.

CDR3 in amino acids: CASGGVGELFF. In DNA, the CDR3 is TGCGCCAGTGGGGGCGTCGGAGAGCTGTTTTTT. This chain uses TRBV4-1 with TRBJ2-2; a possible D gene is TRBD1 (6 bases). The germline V and J ends were trimmed by 9 bases and 11 bases, with 13 bases remaining between them. The germline V gene encodes CDR1 MGHRA and CDR2 YSYEKL. CDR3 length: 11 residues.

J is TRBJ2-1 and V is TRBV5-1, with 8 nucleotides matching TRBD2. Germline V gene sequence: CDR1 SGHRS, CDR2 YFSETQ. V dropped 3 bases and J dropped 14; count of bases not matched to a gene: 13. The CDR3 spans 14 residues. CDR3 nucleotide sequence: TGCGCCAGCAGCTCCCGGGAGGGCCTCTTCGGAGAGTTCTTC. Translating it yields CASSSREGLFGEFF. Complete variable domain (other parts from reference TRBV5-1 and TRBJ2-1): KAGVTQTPRYLIKTRGQQVTLSCSPISGHRSVSWYQQTPGQGLQFLFEYFSETQRNKGNFPGRFSGRQFSNSRSEMNVSTLELGDSALYLCASSSREGLFGEFFGPGTRLTVL.

The chain is built from TRBV20-1 and TRBJ2-2, with unresolved D. The CDR3 contains 16 residues. Germline CDR1 is DFQATT and CDR2 is SNEGSKA (reference sequence). Trimming left V 1 base short and J 4 bases short, with 16 bases between. The DNA of the CDR3 is TGCAGTGCTAGAGGGAGATGGCACGGACCCACCGGGGAGCTGTTTTTT. Amino acids: CSARGRWHGPTGELFF.

The rearrangement links TRBV20-1 to TRBJ2-2, with TRBD1 identical over 8 bases. CDR1 DFQATT and CDR2 SNEGSKA come from the germline V gene (reference sequence). The junction had 4 bases not matched to a gene; V was cut back by 1 base and J by 3 bases. The CDR3 loop spans 15 amino acids. The CDR3 DNA is TGCAGTGCTAGAGTCCCGGGACAGGACACCGGGGAGCTGTTTTTT. Translated: CSARVPGQDTGELFF.

This clonotype has a handful of counts. The chain has TRBV7-9 and TRBJ1-1, with 9 bases aligning to TRBD1. This CDR3 spans 14 amino acids. Losses at the gene ends were 5 bases for V and 5 bases for J; bases not matched to a gene: 6. In germline, CDR1 is SEHNR, CDR2 FQNEAQ (reference sequence). The CDR3: CASSLDRGGTEAFF. CDR3 DNA sequence: TGTGCCAGCAGCCTGGACAGGGGTGGGACTGAAGCTTTCTTT. The full variable domain, its missing parts supplied by reference TRBV7-9 and TRBJ1-1, is DTGVSQNPRHKITKRGQNVTFRCDPISEHNRLYWYRQTLGQGPEFLTYFQNEAQLEKSRLLSDRFSAERPKGSFSTLEIQRTEQGDSAMYLCASSLDRGGTEAFFGQGTRLTVV.

A few counts support this clonotype. This sequence joins TRBV4-1 and TRBJ2-2; TRBD2 might be the D (5 bases). V lost 4 bases, J lost 4 bases, and 13 bases lay in between. From germline, CDR1 is MGHRA and CDR2 YSYEKL. The CDR3 totals 15 residues. The CDR3: CASSPAARSTGELFF. In DNA form, the CDR3 reads TGCGCCAGCAGCCCAGCGGCTCGAAGCACCGGGGAGCTGTTTTTT.

This clonotype is a singleton in its sample. The V gene is TRBV20-1, the J gene TRBJ2-7; 10 bases align to TRBD2. This CDR3 has 14 amino acids. The J segment lost 4 bases and the V segment lost 4 bases, leaving 7 bases of the junction unmatched. Germline CDR1 DFQATT, CDR2 SNEGSKA (reference sequence). The CDR3 here is CSAKEGLADYEQYF. The DNA of the CDR3 is TGCAGTGCTAAGGAAGGACTAGCGGATTACGAGCAGTACTTC.

The CDR3 nucleotides read TGTGCCAGCAGCTTAGATAGCGGGCTCTACGAGCAGTACTTC. Protein product: CASSLDSGLYEQYF. The V and J genes are TRBV13 and TRBJ2-7; 7 nucleotides align to TRBD2. Trimming removed 1 base from V and 3 bases from J; junction bases left unmatched: 3. Germline assignment: CDR1 PRHDT and CDR2 FYEKMQ (reference sequence). The CDR3 sequence is 14 residues long. The variable domain in full, with the rest retrieved from reference TRBV13 and TRBJ2-7, is AAGVIQSPRHLIKEKRETATLKCYPIPRHDTVYWYQQGPGQDPQFLISFYEKMQSDKGSIPDRFSAQQFSDYHSELNMSSLELGDSALYFCASSLDSGLYEQYFGPGTRLTVT.

The V and J genes are TRBV7-9 and TRBJ2-7; D perhaps matches TRBD2 (5 bases). The CDR3 runs 15 residues. Germline V gives CDR1 SEHNR, CDR2 FQNEAQ (reference sequence). Between the trimmed V and J ends, which lost 1 base and 3 bases, there was a span of 13 bases. Here the CDR3 DNA reads TGTGCCAGCAGCTTAGTCGGGATAAGTATCTACGAGCAGTACTTC. Encoded protein: CASSLVGISIYEQYF.